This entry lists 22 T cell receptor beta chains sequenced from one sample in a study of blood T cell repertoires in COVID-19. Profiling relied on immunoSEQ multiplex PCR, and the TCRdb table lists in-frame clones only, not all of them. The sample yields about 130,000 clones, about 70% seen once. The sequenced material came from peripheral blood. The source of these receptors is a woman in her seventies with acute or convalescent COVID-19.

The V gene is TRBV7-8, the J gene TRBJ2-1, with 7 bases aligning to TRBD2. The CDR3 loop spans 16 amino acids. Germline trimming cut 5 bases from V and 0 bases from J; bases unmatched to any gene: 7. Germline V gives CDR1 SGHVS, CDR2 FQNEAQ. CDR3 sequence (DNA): TGTGCCAGCAGCCCCCGCGGGGGTACCTCCTACAATGAGCAGTTCTTC. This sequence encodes CASSPRGGTSYNEQFF. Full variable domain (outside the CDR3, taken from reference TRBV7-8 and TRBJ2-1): GAGVSQSPRYKVAKRGQDVALRCDPISGHVSLFWYQQALGQGPEFLTYFQNEAQLDKSGLPSDRFFAERPEGSVSTLKIQRTQQEDSAVYLCASSPRGGTSYNEQFFGPGTRLTVL.

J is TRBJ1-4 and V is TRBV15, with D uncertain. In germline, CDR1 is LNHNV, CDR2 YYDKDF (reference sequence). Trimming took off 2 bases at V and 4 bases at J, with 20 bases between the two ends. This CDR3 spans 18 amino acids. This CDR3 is CATSRQPNLGEVNEKLFF. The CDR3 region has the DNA TGTGCCACCAGCAGACAACCGAACCTTGGGGAGGTTAATGAAAAACTGTTTTTT.

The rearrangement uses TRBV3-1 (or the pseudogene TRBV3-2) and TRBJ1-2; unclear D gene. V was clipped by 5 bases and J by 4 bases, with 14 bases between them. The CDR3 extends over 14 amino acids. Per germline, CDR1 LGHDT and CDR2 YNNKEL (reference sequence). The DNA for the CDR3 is TGTGCCAGCAGCTACACCGGGTCAACCTATGGCTACACCTTC. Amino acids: CASSYTGSTYGYTF.

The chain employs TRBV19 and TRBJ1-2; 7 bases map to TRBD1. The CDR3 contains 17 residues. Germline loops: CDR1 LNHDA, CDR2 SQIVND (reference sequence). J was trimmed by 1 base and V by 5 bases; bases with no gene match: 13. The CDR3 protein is CASSPGGSAVGNYGYTF. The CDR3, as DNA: TGTGCCAGTAGTCCAGGGGGTTCCGCAGTCGGTAACTATGGCTACACCTTC.

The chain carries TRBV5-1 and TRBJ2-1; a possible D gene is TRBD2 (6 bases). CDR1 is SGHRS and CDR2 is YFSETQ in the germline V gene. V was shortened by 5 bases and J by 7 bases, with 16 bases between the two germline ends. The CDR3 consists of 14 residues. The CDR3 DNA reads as TGCGCCAGCAGAGTTGCGGGACTGGAAAATGAGCAGTTCTTC. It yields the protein CASRVAGLENEQFF.

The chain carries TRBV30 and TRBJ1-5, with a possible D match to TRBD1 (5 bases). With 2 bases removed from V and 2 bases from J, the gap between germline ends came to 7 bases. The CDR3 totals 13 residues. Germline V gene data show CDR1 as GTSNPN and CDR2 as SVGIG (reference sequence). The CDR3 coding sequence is TGTGCCTGGAGTATCAGGGGCAATCAGCCCCAGCATTTT. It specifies CAWSIRGNQPQHF.

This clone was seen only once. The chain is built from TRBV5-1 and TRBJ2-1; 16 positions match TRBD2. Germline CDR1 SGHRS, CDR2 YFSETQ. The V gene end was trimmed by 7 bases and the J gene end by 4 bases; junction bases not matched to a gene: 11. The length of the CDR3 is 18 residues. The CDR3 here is CASRPGLAGGQTYNEQFF. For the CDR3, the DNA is TGCGCCAGCCGGCCGGGACTAGCGGGGGGGCAAACGTACAATGAGCAGTTCTTC.

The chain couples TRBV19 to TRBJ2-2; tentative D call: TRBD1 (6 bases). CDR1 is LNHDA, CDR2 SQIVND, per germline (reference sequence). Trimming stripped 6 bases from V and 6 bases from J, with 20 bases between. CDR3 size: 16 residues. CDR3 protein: CASSPSGTPLSGELFF. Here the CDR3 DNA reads TGTGCCAGTAGCCCCTCCGGGACACCTCTGTCCGGGGAGCTGTTTTTT.

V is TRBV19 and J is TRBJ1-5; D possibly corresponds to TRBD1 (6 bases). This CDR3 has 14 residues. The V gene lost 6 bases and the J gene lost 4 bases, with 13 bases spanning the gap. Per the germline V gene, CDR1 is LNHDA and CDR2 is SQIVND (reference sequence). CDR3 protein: CASRAGGRNQPQHF. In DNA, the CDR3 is TGTGCCAGTAGAGCCGGGGGGCGAAATCAGCCCCAGCATTTT.

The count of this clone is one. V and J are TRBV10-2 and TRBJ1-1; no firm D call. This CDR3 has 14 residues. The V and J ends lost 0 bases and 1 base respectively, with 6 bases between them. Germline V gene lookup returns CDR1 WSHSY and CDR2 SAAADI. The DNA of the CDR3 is TGCGCCAGCAGTGAGTCACAGAAGAACACTGAAGCTTTCTTT. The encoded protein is CASSESQKNTEAFF.

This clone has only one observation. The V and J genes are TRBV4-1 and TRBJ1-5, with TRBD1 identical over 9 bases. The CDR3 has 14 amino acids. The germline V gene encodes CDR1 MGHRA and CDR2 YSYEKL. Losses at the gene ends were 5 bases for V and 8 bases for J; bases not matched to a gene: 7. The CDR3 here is CASSDRDRVEPQHF. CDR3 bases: TGCGCCAGCAGCGACCGGGACAGGGTCGAGCCCCAGCATTTT.

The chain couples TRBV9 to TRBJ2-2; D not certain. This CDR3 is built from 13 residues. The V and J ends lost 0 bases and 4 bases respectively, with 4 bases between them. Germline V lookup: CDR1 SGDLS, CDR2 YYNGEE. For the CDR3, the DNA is TGTGCCAGCAGCGTAGCCGGCACCGGGGAGCTGTTTTTT. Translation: CASSVAGTGELFF. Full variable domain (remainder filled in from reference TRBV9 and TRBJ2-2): DSGVTQTPKHLITATGQRVTLRCSPRSGDLSVYWYQQSLDQGLQFLIQYYNGEERAKGNILERFSAQQFPDLHSELNLSSLELGDSALYFCASSVAGTGELFFGEGSRLTVL.

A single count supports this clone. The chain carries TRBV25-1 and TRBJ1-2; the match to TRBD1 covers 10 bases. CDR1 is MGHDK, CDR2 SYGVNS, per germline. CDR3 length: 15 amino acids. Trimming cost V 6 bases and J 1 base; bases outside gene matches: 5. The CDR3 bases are TGTGCCAGCAGGGGGACAGGGGAGCTTAACTATGGCTACACCTTC. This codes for CASRGTGELNYGYTF.

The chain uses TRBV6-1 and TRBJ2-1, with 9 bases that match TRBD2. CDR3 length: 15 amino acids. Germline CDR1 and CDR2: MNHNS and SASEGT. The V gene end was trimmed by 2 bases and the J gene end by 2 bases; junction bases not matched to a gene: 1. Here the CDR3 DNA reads TGTGCCAGCAGTGAACTAGCGGGAACCTACAATGAGCAGTTCTTC. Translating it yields CASSELAGTYNEQFF.

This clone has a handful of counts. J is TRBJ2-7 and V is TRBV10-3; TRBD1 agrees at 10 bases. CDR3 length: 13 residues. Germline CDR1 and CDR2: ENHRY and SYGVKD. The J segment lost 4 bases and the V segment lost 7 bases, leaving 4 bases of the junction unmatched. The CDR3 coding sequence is TGTGCCATCACCAGGGACAGGGGTTACGAGCAGTACTTC. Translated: CAITRDRGYEQYF.

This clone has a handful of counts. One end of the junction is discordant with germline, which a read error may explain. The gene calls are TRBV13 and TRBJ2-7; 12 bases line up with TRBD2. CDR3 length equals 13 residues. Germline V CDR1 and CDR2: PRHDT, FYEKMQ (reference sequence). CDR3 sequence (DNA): TGTGCCAGCAGCTTAAGACTAGCGGGAGCCCCCCACTTC. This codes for CASSLRLAGAPHF.

Here the CDR3 reads CASSRTQGNQETQYF. CDR3 bases: TGCGCCAGCAGCAGAACCCAGGGGAACCAAGAGACCCAGTACTTC. This chain connects TRBV4-3 to TRBJ2-5, with D tentatively TRBD1 (6 bases). This CDR3 contains 15 residues. V dropped 5 bases and J dropped 0 bases, with 13 bases sitting between them. Looked up from germline, CDR1 is LGHNA and CDR2 is YSLEER.

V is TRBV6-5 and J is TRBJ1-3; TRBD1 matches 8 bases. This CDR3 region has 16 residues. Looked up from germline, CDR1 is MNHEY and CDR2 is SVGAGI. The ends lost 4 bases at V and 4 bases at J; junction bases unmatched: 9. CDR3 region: CASSSRQGASGNTIYF. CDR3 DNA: TGTGCCAGCAGTTCCCGGCAGGGGGCGTCAGGAAACACCATATATTTT.

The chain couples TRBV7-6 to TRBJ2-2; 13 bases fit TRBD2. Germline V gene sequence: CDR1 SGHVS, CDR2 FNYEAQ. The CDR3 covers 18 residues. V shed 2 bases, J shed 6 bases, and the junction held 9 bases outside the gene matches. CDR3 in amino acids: CASSLTTTSGGFAGELFF. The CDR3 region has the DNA TGTGCCAGCAGCTTAACGACGACTAGCGGGGGGTTCGCCGGGGAGCTGTTTTTT.

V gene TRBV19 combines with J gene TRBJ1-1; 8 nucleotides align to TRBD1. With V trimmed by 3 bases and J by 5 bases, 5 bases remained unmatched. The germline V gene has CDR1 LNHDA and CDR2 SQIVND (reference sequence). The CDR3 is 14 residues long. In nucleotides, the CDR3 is TGTGCCAGTAGTATTCAGGGGGCGAGGACTGAAGCTTTCTTT. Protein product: CASSIQGARTEAFF.

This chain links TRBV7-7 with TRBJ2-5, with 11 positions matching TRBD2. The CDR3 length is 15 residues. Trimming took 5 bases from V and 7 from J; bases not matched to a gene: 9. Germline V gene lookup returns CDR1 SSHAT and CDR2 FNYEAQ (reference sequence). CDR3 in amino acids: CASSSSGGALGTQYF. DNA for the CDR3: TGTGCCAGCAGCAGTAGCGGGGGGGCCTTGGGGACCCAGTACTTC.

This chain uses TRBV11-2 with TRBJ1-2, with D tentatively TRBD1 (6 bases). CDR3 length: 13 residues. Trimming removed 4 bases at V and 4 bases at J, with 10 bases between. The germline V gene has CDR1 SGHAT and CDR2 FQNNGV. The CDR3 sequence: CASSSGQIYGYTF. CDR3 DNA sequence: TGTGCCAGCAGCTCCGGACAGATCTATGGCTACACCTTC.